This T cell receptor beta chain came from a study of T cells in localized non-small cell lung cancer. This clone was seen only a few times. The antigen remains unidentified. The table came from immunoSEQ multiplex PCR; TCRdb's copy has only in-frame clones and leaves some out. This sample yields around 1,200 clones, of which approximately 20% are seen a single time; about a fifth belongs to the top ten. Germline CDR1 and CDR2: LNHNV and YYDKDF (reference sequence). This CDR3 has 17 residues. V lost 0 bases, J lost 11 bases, and 13 bases stayed unmatched. General study findings and limits: In the blood, greater T cell density corresponded to longer overall survival. Sequencing covered just one tumor region, so heterogeneity cannot be ruled out.

The rearrangement joins TRBV15 to TRBJ1-1; TRBD1 matches at 12 bases. This TCR was sampled from a man aged 40 to 75 with stage I squamous cell lung carcinoma. Sequences were derived from normal lung tissue next to the tumor, sampled before any cancer treatment. This CDR3 reads CATSRDRGTGGGMSAFF. CDR3 nucleotide sequence: TGTGCCACCAGCAGAGATCGCGGGACAGGGGGCGGCATGAGTGCTTTCTTT.